Below are 28 T cell receptor beta chains sequenced from a single sample in a study of beta chain features in type 1 diabetes. Since all of the isolated RNA was reverse transcribed, expressed TCRB transcripts were what got sequenced. The protocol was immunoSEQ multiplex PCR, while the TCRdb copy is restricted to in-frame clones and leaves out a portion. The sample consists of about 180,000 clones, 13% of them appearing once. Sequenced material: central memory CD4+ T cells from blood. The receptors come from a woman between 18 and 29 years old in good health.

V is TRBV27 and J is TRBJ1-2, with D tentatively TRBD1 (5 bases). CDR3 length: 13 amino acids. Germline CDR1 is MNHEY and CDR2 is SMNVEV (reference sequence). The V end was cut by 9 bases, the J end by 3 bases, with 14 bases between. The CDR3, as DNA: TGTGCCAGTCAAAGGGCCAGGGACTATGGCTACACCTTC. It encodes CASQRARDYGYTF.

A few counts support this clone. The rearrangement uses TRBV29-1 and TRBJ1-1; D possibly corresponds to TRBD1 (6 bases). The germline gives CDR1 SQVTM, CDR2 ANQGSEA. With 4 bases removed from V and 5 bases from J, the gap between germline ends came to 17 bases. The CDR3 is made up of 14 amino acids. The CDR3 DNA is TGCAGCGTTGCCCCCTTAACAGGGAAGACTGAAGCTTTCTTT. Translated, it gives CSVAPLTGKTEAFF.

This clone was observed many times. This sequence joins TRBV7-2 and TRBJ2-2, with D uncertain. CDR3 length equals 12 residues. V dropped 3 bases and J dropped 4 bases, with 3 bases sitting between them. Germline lookup yields CDR1 SGHTA and CDR2 FQGNSA. The CDR3 sequence is CASSFVTGELFF. CDR3 nucleotides: TGTGCCAGCAGCTTCGTCACCGGGGAGCTGTTTTTT. Supplemented by reference TRBV7-2 and TRBJ2-2, the full variable domain reads GAGVSQSPSNKVTEKGKDVELRCDPISGHTALYWYRQSLGQGLEFLIYFQGNSAPDKSGLPSDRFSAERTGGSVSTLTIQRTQQEDSAVYLCASSFVTGELFFGEGSRLTVL.

The V call is TRBV29-1, the J call TRBJ2-7; D is ambiguous. The CDR3 runs 15 residues. Germline CDR1 SQVTM, CDR2 ANQGSEA. Trimming cost V 5 bases and J 6 bases, with 23 bases left between them. The CDR3 nucleotides are TGCAGCGTTTACTTCCAACGAGAGTTAAGAGGCGAGCAGTACTTC. Its protein is CSVYFQRELRGEQYF.

The rearrangement uses TRBV18 and TRBJ2-1; TRBD2 aligns across 13 bases. There are 15 residues in the CDR3. CDR1 and CDR2 from the germline V gene are KGHSH and LQKENI. V trimming: 3 bases; J trimming: 8 bases; junction bases outside the gene matches: 4. CDR3 in DNA: TGTGCCAGCTCACCGGGACTAGCGGGATTGGATGAGCAGTTCTTC. This gives the protein CASSPGLAGLDEQFF.

This clone has a count of ten or more. The rearrangement uses TRBV19 and TRBJ2-1; TRBD2 matches at 8 bases. In germline, CDR1 is LNHDA, CDR2 SQIVND (reference sequence). CDR3 length equals 16 residues. V lost 5 bases and J lost 2; bases outside the gene matches: 8. The DNA for the CDR3 is TGTGCCAGTAGTTCCCAACTAGCGGCCGCCTACAATGAGCAGTTCTTC. This sequence encodes CASSSQLAAAYNEQFF.

J is TRBJ2-1 and V is TRBV18, with D perhaps TRBD2 (5 bases). Per the germline V gene, CDR1 is KGHSH and CDR2 is LQKENI. The CDR3 consists of 14 residues. Between the trimmed V and J ends, which lost 0 bases and 4 bases, there was a span of 7 bases. CDR3 protein: CASSPPRGYNEQFF. In DNA form, the CDR3 reads TGTGCCAGCTCACCACCACGGGGTTACAATGAGCAGTTCTTC.

This clone was recorded a few times. The chain's CDR3 is CASSEYRGGEKLFF. The CDR3 DNA follows: TGTGCCAGCAGTGAATATAGAGGTGGGGAAAAACTGTTTTTT. The chain recombines TRBV25-1 with TRBJ1-4; the D is unclear. Trimming removed 0 bases from V and 8 bases from J, with 10 bases in between. This CDR3 contains 14 residues. Looked up from germline, CDR1 is MGHDK and CDR2 is SYGVNS.

Many counts were recorded for this clone. The chain is built from TRBV9 and TRBJ1-4; D is perhaps TRBD1 (6 bases). V lost 3 bases and J 5 bases, leaving 14 bases between the germline ends. Per the germline V gene, CDR1 is SGDLS and CDR2 is YYNGEE. CDR3 length equals 15 residues. The CDR3 loop is CASSGRQVGNEKLFF. CDR3 in DNA: TGTGCCAGCAGCGGGAGACAGGTTGGGAATGAAAAACTGTTTTTT.

V usage is TRBV30 and J usage is TRBJ1-2; weak D call: TRBD1 (6 bases). The CDR3 has 16 amino acids. V was shortened by 1 base and J by 5 bases, with 20 bases between the two germline ends. CDR1 and CDR2 from the germline V gene are GTSNPN and SVGIG (reference sequence). This CDR3 reads CAWSDTGRGLGYGYTF. The CDR3 DNA is TGTGCCTGGAGTGACACAGGGCGAGGACTAGGGTATGGCTACACCTTC.

The CDR3 sequence is CASSFSVLQETQYF. CDR3 nucleotide sequence: TGTGCCAGCAGCTTTTCGGTACTCCAAGAGACCCAGTACTTC. The chain uses TRBV5-5 and TRBJ2-5, with D unresolved. The V end lost 2 bases, the J end lost 1 base, and 9 bases lay between the germline ends. Germline V gene sequence: CDR1 SGHKS, CDR2 YYEKEE (reference sequence). The CDR3 is 14 amino acids. Filled out from reference TRBV5-5 and TRBJ2-5, the complete variable domain reads DAGVTQSPTHLIKTRGQQVTLRCSPISGHKSVSWYQQVLGQGPQFIFQYYEKEERGRGNFPDRFSARQFPNYSSELNVNALLLGDSALYLCASSFSVLQETQYFGPGTRLLVL.

In this sample, this clone turned up a few times. CDR3 in amino acids: CSVAGNLGTEAFF. The CDR3 coding sequence is TGCAGCGTTGCGGGGAATCTTGGGACTGAAGCTTTCTTT. V and J are TRBV29-1 and TRBJ1-1; no reliable D call. The V gene's germline CDR1 is SQVTM and CDR2 ANQGSEA. Trimming took 4 bases from V and 5 from J, leaving 14 bases between them. The CDR3 covers 13 residues.

J is TRBJ1-2 and V is TRBV11-2; D is ambiguous. The CDR3 totals 14 residues. V shed 1 base and J shed 5 bases, with 11 bases lying between them. Germline V gives CDR1 SGHAT, CDR2 FQNNGV. The CDR3 region is CASSLVGSAYGYTF. Written as DNA, the CDR3 is TGTGCCAGCAGCTTAGTGGGCTCAGCTTATGGCTACACCTTC. Full variable domain (remainder filled in from reference TRBV11-2 and TRBJ1-2): EAGVAQSPRYKIIEKRQSVAFWCNPISGHATLYWYQQILGQGPKLLIQFQNNGVVDDSQLPKDRFSAERLKGVDSTLKIQPAKLEDSAVYLCASSLVGSAYGYTFGSGTRLTVV.

This chain uses TRBV2 with TRBJ2-1; a weak D match, TRBD2 (7 bases). The CDR3 runs to 14 residues. CDR1 and CDR2 from the germline V gene are SNHLY and FYNNEI. The V end was cut by 4 bases, the J end by 3 bases, with 10 bases between. The CDR3 spells CASSGGGGYNEQFF. CDR3 sequence (DNA): TGTGCCAGCAGTGGGGGGGGCGGCTACAATGAGCAGTTCTTC.

This sequence joins TRBV14 and TRBJ1-4, with TRBD1 matching over 9 bases. The V gene's germline CDR1 is SGHDN and CDR2 FVKESK. J gave up 5 bases and V 4 bases, and 8 bases lay outside the gene matches. The CDR3 consists of 16 residues. This chain's CDR3 is CASSRLPGTGNEKLFF. The CDR3 region has the DNA TGTGCCAGCAGCCGATTACCTGGGACAGGGAATGAAAAACTGTTTTTT.

The chain has TRBV5-1 and TRBJ2-1; 13 bases fit TRBD2. Germline CDR1 is SGHRS and CDR2 is YFSETQ. The CDR3 consists of 19 residues. Germline trimming cut 4 bases from V and 1 base from J; bases unmatched to any gene: 11. The CDR3 nucleotides read TGCGCCAGCAGCCCCGGACTAGCGGGAGAAGGCGGTTCCTACAATGAGCAGTTCTTC. Translated: CASSPGLAGEGGSYNEQFF.

CDR3 sequence: CASSPSWSSYNEQFF. CDR3 bases: TGTGCCAGCAGTCCCTCTTGGAGCTCCTACAATGAGCAGTTCTTC. The V and J genes are TRBV2 and TRBJ2-1, with no clear D. V gave up 5 bases and J gave up 0 bases, with 11 bases separating them. This CDR3 contains 15 residues. Looked up from germline, CDR1 is SNHLY and CDR2 is FYNNEI.

The chain is built from TRBV7-8 and TRBJ1-4; D is undetermined. Germline-derived CDR1 and CDR2 are SGHVS and FQNEAQ. The CDR3 is 12 residues long. Deletions cut 6 bases from V and 7 bases from J, with 9 bases between. CDR3 coding DNA: TGTGCCAGCAGTTACGTCGGTGAAAAACTGTTTTTT. Amino acids: CASSYVGEKLFF.

CDR3 in amino acids: CASSMSGQGAYEQYF. CDR3 bases: TGTGCCAGTAGTATGTCGGGACAGGGGGCCTACGAGCAGTACTTC. The chain uses TRBV19 and TRBJ2-7; 11 nucleotides line up with TRBD1. The ends lost 3 bases at V and 2 bases at J; junction bases unmatched: 3. CDR1 is LNHDA and CDR2 is SQIVND in the germline V gene (reference sequence). CDR3 length: 15 residues.

This sequence joins TRBV19 and TRBJ2-2; tentative D call: TRBD2 (6 bases). Looked up from germline, CDR1 is LNHDA and CDR2 is SQIVND (reference sequence). The V gene lost 9 bases and the J gene lost 3 bases, with 17 bases spanning the gap. This CDR3 contains 15 residues. CDR3: CASGPGGRYTGELFF. The DNA for the CDR3 is TGTGCCAGCGGGCCCGGAGGGCGATACACCGGGGAGCTGTTTTTT. Full variable domain (remainder filled in from reference TRBV19 and TRBJ2-2): DGGITQSPKYLFRKEGQNVTLSCEQNLNHDAMYWYRQDPGQGLRLIYYSQIVNDFQKGDIAEGYSVSREKKESFPLTVTSAQKNPTAFYLCASGPGGRYTGELFFGEGSRLTVL.

The gene calls are TRBV15 and TRBJ2-7; 10 nucleotides match TRBD2. The germline gives CDR1 LNHNV, CDR2 YYDKDF (reference sequence). Unmatched junction bases numbered 12, after V lost 4 bases and J lost 6 bases. CDR3 length: 16 residues. CDR3 coding DNA: TGTGCCACCAGCACCGGACAACTAGCGGGATTTGTCGAGCAGTACTTC. Translating it yields CATSTGQLAGFVEQYF.

This clone showed up many times. V usage is TRBV5-1 and J usage is TRBJ2-1, with a weak D call TRBD2 (6 bases). The CDR3 is made up of 15 amino acids. The V gene's germline CDR1 is SGHRS and CDR2 YFSETQ. Trimming took 2 bases from V and 10 from J, leaving 19 bases between them. CDR3 nucleotides: TGCGCCAGCAGCTTAAGGGAGGTCCTACCCGGGGAGCAGTTCTTC. It encodes CASSLREVLPGEQFF. The whole variable domain, filled in from reference TRBV5-1 and TRBJ2-1, reads KAGVTQTPRYLIKTRGQQVTLSCSPISGHRSVSWYQQTPGQGLQFLFEYFSETQRNKGNFPGRFSGRQFSNSRSEMNVSTLELGDSALYLCASSLREVLPGEQFFGPGTRLTVL.

The DNA for the CDR3 is TGTGCCAGCAGCGAGACTACGCTCCGGGATACGCAGTATTTT. This translates into CASSETTLRDTQYF. This chain joins TRBV9 and TRBJ2-3; possible D gene TRBD2, 5 bases. V was shortened by 3 bases and J by 6 bases, with 14 bases between the two germline ends. The CDR3 contains 14 residues. CDR1 and CDR2 from the germline V gene are SGDLS and YYNGEE.

This chain joins TRBV11-2 and TRBJ2-7, with D unclear. V was clipped by 0 bases and J by 3 bases, with 9 bases between them. The CDR3 loop spans 14 amino acids. From germline, CDR1 is SGHAT and CDR2 FQNNGV. The CDR3 protein is CASSLDARYYEQYF. CDR3 sequence (DNA): TGTGCCAGCAGCTTAGATGCCAGATACTACGAGCAGTACTTC.

This clone was seen more than once but under ten times. The chain is built from TRBV15 and TRBJ1-3, with a weak D call TRBD1 (5 bases). The CDR3 loop spans 15 amino acids. Germline-derived CDR1 and CDR2 are LNHNV and YYDKDF (reference sequence). V shed 0 bases and J shed 5 bases, with 11 bases lying between them. The CDR3: CATSRDKGARNTIYF. DNA of the CDR3: TGTGCCACCAGCAGAGATAAAGGGGCACGAAACACCATATATTTT.

This rearrangement joins TRBV19 to TRBJ2-1; maybe TRBD2 (6 bases). CDR3 length: 14 amino acids. Germline V CDR1 and CDR2: LNHDA, SQIVND (reference sequence). With 7 bases removed from V and 0 bases from J, the gap between germline ends came to 10 bases. The CDR3, as DNA: TGTGCCAGTACTGTTAGCGGCTCCTACAATGAGCAGTTCTTC. Translation gives CASTVSGSYNEQFF. Combining the CDR3 with reference TRBV19 and TRBJ2-1 gives the whole variable domain DGGITQSPKYLFRKEGQNVTLSCEQNLNHDAMYWYRQDPGQGLRLIYYSQIVNDFQKGDIAEGYSVSREKKESFPLTVTSAQKNPTAFYLCASTVSGSYNEQFFGPGTRLTVL.

This clone appeared a few times. The chain recombines TRBV4-1 with TRBJ2-3, with 10 bases lining up with TRBD2. The CDR3 has 18 residues. From germline, CDR1 is MGHRA and CDR2 YSYEKL. Trimming removed 0 bases from V and 1 base from J; junction bases left unmatched: 7. The CDR3 region has the DNA TGCGCCAGCAGCCAAGAGGGAGCGGGAGGGCCGGGCACAGATACGCAGTATTTT. This sequence encodes CASSQEGAGGPGTDTQYF.

The sample holds a few counts of this clone. This chain links TRBV30 with TRBJ2-3, with 8 bases identical to TRBD1. Germline V gene data show CDR1 as GTSNPN and CDR2 as SVGIG (reference sequence). The junction had 5 bases not matched to a gene; V was cut back by 2 bases and J by 1 base. The CDR3 has 15 residues. The CDR3 protein is CAWSYARGRTDTQYF. The DNA of the CDR3 is TGTGCCTGGAGTTATGCCAGGGGGCGCACAGATACGCAGTATTTT.